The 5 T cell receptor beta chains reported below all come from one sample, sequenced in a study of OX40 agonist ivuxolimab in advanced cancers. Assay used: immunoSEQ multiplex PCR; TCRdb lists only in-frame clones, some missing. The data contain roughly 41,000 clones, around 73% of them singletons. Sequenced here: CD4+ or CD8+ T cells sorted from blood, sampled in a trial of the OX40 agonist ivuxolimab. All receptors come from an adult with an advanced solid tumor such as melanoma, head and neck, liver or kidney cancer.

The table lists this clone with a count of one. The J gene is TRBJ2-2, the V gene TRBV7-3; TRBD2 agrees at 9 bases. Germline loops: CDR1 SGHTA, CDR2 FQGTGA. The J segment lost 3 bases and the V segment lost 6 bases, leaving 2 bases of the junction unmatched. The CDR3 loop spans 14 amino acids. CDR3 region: CASRLAGDTGELFF. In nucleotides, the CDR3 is TGTGCCAGCAGATTAGCGGGAGACACCGGGGAGCTGTTTTTT.

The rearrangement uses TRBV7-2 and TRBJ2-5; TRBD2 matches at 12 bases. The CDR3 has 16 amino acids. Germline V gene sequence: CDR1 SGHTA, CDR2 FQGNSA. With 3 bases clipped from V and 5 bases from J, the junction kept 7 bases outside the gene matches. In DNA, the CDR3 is TGTGCCAGCAGCTTCCAGACTAGCGGGAGCTGGGAGACCCAGTACTTC. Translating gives CASSFQTSGSWETQYF.

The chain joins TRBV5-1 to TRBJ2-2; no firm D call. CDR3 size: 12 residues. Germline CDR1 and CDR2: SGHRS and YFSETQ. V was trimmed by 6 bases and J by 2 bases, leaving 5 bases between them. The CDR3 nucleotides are TGCGCCAGCAAAGATAACACCGGGGAGCTGTTTTTT. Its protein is CASKDNTGELFF.

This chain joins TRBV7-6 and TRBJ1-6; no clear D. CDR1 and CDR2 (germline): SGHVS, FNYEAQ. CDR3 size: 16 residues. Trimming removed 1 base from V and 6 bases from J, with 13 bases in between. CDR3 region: CASSLGAQGGNSPLHF. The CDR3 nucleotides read TGTGCCAGCAGCTTAGGGGCCCAAGGAGGTAATTCACCCCTCCACTTT.

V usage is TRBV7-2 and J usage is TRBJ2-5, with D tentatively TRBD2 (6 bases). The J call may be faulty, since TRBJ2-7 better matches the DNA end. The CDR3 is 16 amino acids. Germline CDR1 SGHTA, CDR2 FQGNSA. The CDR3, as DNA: TGTGCCAGCAGCCAGAACTTACGGGACTCTCACTACGAGCAGTACTTC. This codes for CASSQNLRDSHYEQYF.